The rows below give T cell receptor beta chains drawn from one sample of a study of CD8 T cells in ankylosing spondylitis. TCRdb reanalysed the 5' RACE reads using MiXCR and keeps one entry per CDR3 protein. The profile shows under 150,000 distinct CDR3 sequences, around 9.7% of them singletons. What was sequenced was blood, either unsorted or a sorted T cell fraction (not recorded which). These receptors originate from a male donor with ankylosing spondylitis or in good health (not recorded which). Each CDR3 is given with its conserved first and last residue. The D gene is left open where the match is weak. The size entry is marked missing in some rows and otherwise reads once, few, many or a size class.

J: TRBJ2-5; V: TRBV3-1; size: many; D: NA; DNA: TGTGCCAGCAGCCAGGACACTGGACTAACCCAGTACTTC; CDR3: CASSQDTGLTQYF
J: TRBJ1-5; V: TRBV28; size: many; D: NA; DNA: TGTGCCAGCAGTACTGACAAACGTCATAGCAATCAGCCCCAGCATTTT; CDR3: CASSTDKRHSNQPQHF
J: TRBJ2-7; V: TRBV12-3/TRBV12-4; size: many; D: TRBD2; DNA: TGTGCCAGCAGTTTAACTAGCGCCTACGAGCAGTACTTC; CDR3: CASSLTSAYEQYF
J: TRBJ1-6; V: TRBV7-2; size: many; D: NA; DNA: TGTGCCAGCGCCACACTTTGGGGGGCAAATTCACCCCTCCACTTT; CDR3: CASATLWGANSPLHF
J: TRBJ2-1; V: TRBV4-2; size: many; D: TRBD2; DNA: TGTGCCAGCAGCCAATCTTACGCGGGAGGGTATTACAATGAGCAGTTCTTC; CDR3: CASSQSYAGGYYNEQFF
J: TRBJ2-2; V: TRBV4-3; size: NA; D: NA; DNA: TGCGCCAGCACCCAAGACTTTTATCGGGACGCGAACACCGGGGAGCTGTTTTTT; CDR3: CASTQDFYRDANTGELFF
J: TRBJ2-4; V: TRBV6-1; size: many; D: NA; DNA: TGTGCCAGCAGCCCCCGACAGGGAGGTAACATTCAGTACTTC; CDR3: CASSPRQGGNIQYF
J: TRBJ2-1; V: TRBV9; size: many; D: TRBD2; DNA: TGTGCCAGCAGCGTAGTCACTAGCGGGGGTGAGCAGTTCTTC; CDR3: CASSVVTSGGEQFF
J: TRBJ1-1; V: TRBV7-2; size: NA; D: TRBD1; DNA: TGTGCCAGCAGCTGGGGGACAGGGGAGAACACTGAAGCTTTCTTT; CDR3: CASSWGTGENTEAFF
J: TRBJ2-7; V: TRBV5-1; size: NA; D: NA; DNA: TGCGCCAGCAGCTCGTTTGCAGGGGAAGGTGAGCAGTACTTC; CDR3: CASSSFAGEGEQYF
J: TRBJ2-1; V: TRBV4-2; size: many; D: TRBD2; DNA: TGTGCCAGCAGCCAAGATCGGCGGGAGGGCTACAATGAGCAGTTCTTC; CDR3: CASSQDRREGYNEQFF
J: TRBJ1-4; V: TRBV6-2/TRBV6-3; size: NA; D: TRBD1; DNA: TGTGCCAGCAGACCCACAGGGGAAGCCGGAAAACTGTTTTTT; CDR3: CASRPTGEAGKLFF
J: TRBJ2-3; V: TRBV5-1; size: NA; D: TRBD1; DNA: TGCGCCAGCAGCTTGGCCATTTTTGGGACAGGGGGCACAGATACGCAGTATTTT; CDR3: CASSLAIFGTGGTDTQYF
J: TRBJ2-3; V: TRBV12-3/TRBV12-4; size: NA; D: NA; DNA: TGTGCCAGCAGTTTTGGTTCAGTGACAGCAGATACGCAGTATTTT; CDR3: CASSFGSVTADTQYF
J: TRBJ2-5; V: TRBV20-1; size: many; D: NA; DNA: TGCAGTCAGGAGGCTGGGGGGACCCAGTACTTC; CDR3: CSQEAGGTQYF
J: TRBJ2-1; V: TRBV12-3/TRBV12-4; size: many; D: NA; DNA: TGTGCCAGCAGTATTGGCGGGAAAAATGAGCAGTTCTTC; CDR3: CASSIGGKNEQFF
J: TRBJ2-3; V: TRBV7-8; size: many; D: NA; DNA: TGTGCCAGCAGCTACGTTCGGGGGGCGCATACGCAGTATTTT; CDR3: CASSYVRGAHTQYF
J: TRBJ2-2; V: TRBV5-1; size: many; D: NA; DNA: TGCGCCAGCAGCTCAAGCCTAATTTCCTCCGGGGAGCTGTTTTTT; CDR3: CASSSSLISSGELFF
J: TRBJ1-1; V: TRBV12-3/TRBV12-4; size: many; D: TRBD1; DNA: TGTGCCAGCAGGTGGGACAGCCACACTGAAGCTTTCTTT; CDR3: CASRWDSHTEAFF
J: TRBJ2-2; V: TRBV11-3; size: many; D: NA; DNA: TGTGCCAGCAGCCCACCCTCCAGCGGGGAGCTGTTTTTT; CDR3: CASSPPSSGELFF
J: TRBJ2-1; V: TRBV25-1; size: NA; D: NA; DNA: TGTGCCAGCAGTGAATGGGGAGGACAGGTGCAGCAGTTCTTC; CDR3: CASSEWGGQVQQFF
J: TRBJ1-2; V: TRBV20-1; size: few; D: TRBD1; DNA: TGCAGTGCTCCCAGGGGGCCTAACTATGGCTACACCTTC; CDR3: CSAPRGPNYGYTF
J: TRBJ1-2; V: TRBV15; size: NA; D: NA; DNA: TGTGCCACCAGCAGAGGACAGACCTATGGCTACACCTTC; CDR3: CATSRGQTYGYTF
J: TRBJ2-5; V: TRBV20-1; size: many; D: NA; DNA: TGCAGTGCCGAAGGTTCGAGGAAGGAGACCCAGTACTTC; CDR3: CSAEGSRKETQYF
J: TRBJ2-7; V: TRBV20-1; size: few; D: TRBD2; DNA: TGCAGTGCTTACGGGCCTAGCGGGAGAGGTGAGCAGTACTTC; CDR3: CSAYGPSGRGEQYF
J: TRBJ2-7; V: TRBV20-1; size: many; D: NA; DNA: TGCAGTGCTAGTGATTACGGTCCGGCTAGCTCCTACGAGCAGTACTTC; CDR3: CSASDYGPASSYEQYF
J: TRBJ2-4; V: TRBV5-5; size: few; D: NA; DNA: TGTGCCAGCAGCTTGACCGCTGTGGCCAAAAACATTCAGTACTTC; CDR3: CASSLTAVAKNIQYF
J: TRBJ2-3; V: TRBV5-1; size: many; D: TRBD2; DNA: TGCGCCAGCAGCTTGCAGGCTAGCGGTGATACGCAGTATTTT; CDR3: CASSLQASGDTQYF
J: TRBJ2-1; V: TRBV9; size: many; D: NA; DNA: TGTGCCAGCAGCAACCGGGACAATGAGCAGTTCTTC; CDR3: CASSNRDNEQFF
J: TRBJ1-2; V: TRBV29-1; size: many; D: NA; DNA: TGCAGCGTTGCGCTGGGGGCGGGCTACACCTTC; CDR3: CSVALGAGYTF
J: TRBJ2-4; V: TRBV7-4; size: many; D: NA; DNA: TGTGCCAGCCGCTCCTGGAGCGGCCCCTACGCCAAAAACATTCAGTACTTC; CDR3: CASRSWSGPYAKNIQYF
J: TRBJ2-5; V: TRBV6-5; size: many; D: NA; DNA: TGTGCCAGCAGTTACAAGGGGACCCAGTACTTC; CDR3: CASSYKGTQYF
J: TRBJ1-2; V: TRBV10-2; size: NA; D: NA; DNA: TGCGCCAGCAGTGAGTCGCCAGGGTTGAGTGGCTACACCTTC; CDR3: CASSESPGLSGYTF
J: TRBJ1-2; V: TRBV28; size: many; D: TRBD1; DNA: TGTGCCAGCAGTTTACGGGACAGATACTATGGCTACACCTTC; CDR3: CASSLRDRYYGYTF
J: TRBJ2-1; V: TRBV19; size: NA; D: NA; DNA: TGTGCCAGTAGTATCAAGGGGGACTCCTACAATGAGCAGTTCTTC; CDR3: CASSIKGDSYNEQFF
J: TRBJ2-2; V: TRBV18; size: NA; D: NA; DNA: TGTGCCAGCTCACCACTCTCTTTAAACAGACAAACTACCGGGGAGCTGTTTTTT; CDR3: CASSPLSLNRQTTGELFF
J: TRBJ1-5; V: TRBV20-1; size: many; D: NA; DNA: TGCAGTGCTAGAGTTCCGCCCAATCAGCCCCAGCATTTT; CDR3: CSARVPPNQPQHF
J: TRBJ2-1; V: TRBV7-9; size: many; D: TRBD2; DNA: TGTGCCAGCAGCGTTACTAGCGGGGCTTACAATGAGCAGTTCTTC; CDR3: CASSVTSGAYNEQFF
J: TRBJ2-7; V: TRBV6-2/TRBV6-3; size: many; D: NA; DNA: TGTGCCAGCAGTTACCCCCACGACGAGCAGTACTTC; CDR3: CASSYPHDEQYF
J: TRBJ2-6; V: TRBV14; size: many; D: TRBD1; DNA: TGTGCCAGCAGAAAAACCGGGACAGGGACGGGGGCCAACGTCCTGACTTTC; CDR3: CASRKTGTGTGANVLTF
J: TRBJ2-5; V: TRBV12-3/TRBV12-4; size: many; D: NA; DNA: TGTGCCAGCAGTTTCTCCGGTCAAGAGACCCAGTACTTC; CDR3: CASSFSGQETQYF
J: TRBJ2-1; V: TRBV7-2; size: NA; D: NA; DNA: TGTGCCAGCAGCTTAGGCCTAGCGACTCAAGGTGAGCAGTTCTTC; CDR3: CASSLGLATQGEQFF
J: TRBJ2-1; V: TRBV27; size: many; D: NA; DNA: TGTGCCAGCAGTTTGGAGGGACCCGGTTCCGATGAGCAGTTCTTC; CDR3: CASSLEGPGSDEQFF
J: TRBJ2-6; V: TRBV15; size: few; D: NA; DNA: TGTGCCACCAGCAGAGTCATGGCGGCACTGAGCTCTGGGGCCAACGTCCTGACTTTC; CDR3: CATSRVMAALSSGANVLTF
J: TRBJ2-1; V: TRBV20-1; size: many; D: TRBD2; DNA: TGCAGTGCGGGGCCGGGACTAGCGGGAGACTACAATGAGCAGTTCTTC; CDR3: CSAGPGLAGDYNEQFF
J: TRBJ2-1; V: TRBV6-2/TRBV6-3; size: NA; D: NA; DNA: TGTGCCAGCAGTTACTCGCCTAGCTTAAATGAGCAGTTCTTC; CDR3: CASSYSPSLNEQFF
J: TRBJ2-7; V: TRBV20-1; size: NA; D: TRBD1; DNA: TGCAGTGCTGATCCGGGACAGCCTTACGAGCAGTACTTC; CDR3: CSADPGQPYEQYF
J: TRBJ1-6; V: TRBV5-6; size: many; D: NA; DNA: TGTGCCAGCAGCTTGCTCCAGGGACCCCTCCACTTT; CDR3: CASSLLQGPLHF
J: TRBJ2-5; V: TRBV15; size: many; D: TRBD1; DNA: TGTGCCACCAGCCCCCTGAACACAGGGGTTGGGGAGACCCAGTACTTC; CDR3: CATSPLNTGVGETQYF
J: TRBJ1-1; V: TRBV4-1; size: many; D: NA; DNA: TGCGCCAGCAGCCAAGCTCATAACAGGGATTACACTGAAGCTTTCTTT; CDR3: CASSQAHNRDYTEAFF
J: TRBJ2-2; V: TRBV7-2; size: many; D: NA; DNA: TGTGCCAGCAGCGCAAAACTAGTTCCCGGGGAGCTGTTTTTT; CDR3: CASSAKLVPGELFF
J: TRBJ2-1; V: TRBV29-1; size: many; D: TRBD2; DNA: TGCAGCGTTGAGCAAAGACTAGCGGCCAATGAGCAGTTCTTC; CDR3: CSVEQRLAANEQFF
J: TRBJ2-1; V: TRBV5-8; size: few; D: TRBD2; DNA: TGTGCCAGCAGCCGGACTAGTGATAGGTCCTACAATGAGCAGTTCTTC; CDR3: CASSRTSDRSYNEQFF
J: TRBJ2-1; V: TRBV7-2; size: NA; D: NA; DNA: TGTGCCAGCAGCCCCCAGGGCGGGGTAGGAAACTATGAGCAGTTCTTC; CDR3: CASSPQGGVGNYEQFF
J: TRBJ2-2; V: TRBV29-1; size: medium-sized; D: TRBD1; DNA: TGCAGCGTCGGAGGGGACAGGGGGTCGAACACCGGGGAGCTGTTTTTT; CDR3: CSVGGDRGSNTGELFF
J: TRBJ1-1; V: TRBV29-1; size: many; D: NA; DNA: TGCAGCGCAGGGACCGAAGCTTTCTTT; CDR3: CSAGTEAFF